Described below is a single TCR beta chain sequence and its context. Its target is not known. V shed 1 base, J shed 2 bases, and the junction held 2 bases outside the gene matches. This CDR3 region has 15 residues. The germline V gene encodes CDR1 SGHDT and CDR2 YYEEEE. A multiplex PCR was run with 60 Vbeta primers and 13 Jbeta primers. Profiled with immunoSEQ multiplex PCR; TCRdb holds only in-frame clones, not every one. The profile shows roughly 120,000 clones, 15% of them singletons. This sample was included in a study of cytomegalovirus exposure and HLA in healthy donors. Regarding the study as a whole: Per published accounts, TCR beta sequences correctly predicted the HLA-A and HLA-B alleles of most subjects. Clonal expansion was found to be greater in HLA-associated TCR beta chains than in equally common others in a later analysis. In an earlier analysis, productive rearrangement rates for most beta V segments clustered near 87% or 30%.

This TCR derives from a woman aged 18-30 years in good health and CMV-seronegative. This chain links TRBV5-6 with TRBJ2-5; TRBD2 matches 10 bases. Source material: PBMCs. As DNA, the CDR3 is TGTGCCAGCAGCTTGACTAGCGGGGATCAAGAGACCCAGTACTTC. This sequence encodes CASSLTSGDQETQYF.